This TCR beta chain was captured by sequencing in a study of T cells in Graves' hyperthyroidism and ophthalmopathy. When ophthalmopathy did not progress within 18 months, Graves' hyperthyroidism was considered stable. The diagnostic basis comprised clinical symptoms, serum thyroxine and TRAb, thyroid ultrasound and orbital computed tomography. 8.5 to 10 ml of fresh peripheral blood supplied the PBMCs. Amplified TCR beta CDR3 regions derived from RNA transcripts. The TCR CDR3 first-round RT-PCR relied on the HTBI primer set. Using its own MiXCR run on the multiplex PCR reads, TCRdb lists one record per CDR3 protein. The sample shows roughly 660,000 distinct CDR3 sequences, roughly 17% of them seen only once. This CDR3 spans 13 amino acids. Germline loops: CDR1 SEHNR, CDR2 FQNEAQ (reference sequence). The V end lost 1 base, the J end lost 7 bases, and 10 bases lay between the germline ends.

Sequenced input: blood. V is TRBV7-9 and J is TRBJ2-5, with D unclear. This sequence was found in a man between 45 and 60 years old with Graves' hyperthyroidism. In DNA, the CDR3 is TGTGCCAGCAGCTTAGTGGACCTGGTGACCCAGTACTTC. Translating it yields CASSLVDLVTQYF.